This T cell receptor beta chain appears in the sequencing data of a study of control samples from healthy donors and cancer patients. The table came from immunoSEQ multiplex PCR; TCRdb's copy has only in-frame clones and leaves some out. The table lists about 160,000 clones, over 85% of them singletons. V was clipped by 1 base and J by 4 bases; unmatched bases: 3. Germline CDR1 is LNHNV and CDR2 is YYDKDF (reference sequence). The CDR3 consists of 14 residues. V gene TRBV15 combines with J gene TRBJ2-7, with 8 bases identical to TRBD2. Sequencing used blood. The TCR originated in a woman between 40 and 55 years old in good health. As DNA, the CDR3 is TGTGCCACCAGCAGAGTTACGGGGGGGTACGAGCAGTACTTC. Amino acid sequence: CATSRVTGGYEQYF. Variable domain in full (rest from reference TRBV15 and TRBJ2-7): DAMVIQNPRYQVTQFGKPVTLSCSQTLNHNVMYWYQQKSSQAPKLLFHYYDKDFNNEADTPDNFQSRRPNTSFCFLDIRSPGLGDTAMYLCATSRVTGGYEQYFGPGTRLTVT.